The clone carrying this TCR beta chain was seen many times. Each 10 ml fresh peripheral blood draw supplied the PBMCs. TCR beta CDR3 region amplification was performed from RNA transcripts. First-round RT-PCR of the TCR CDR3 relied on the HTBI primer set. TCRdb redid the calling of the multiplex PCR reads with MiXCR, one entry per CDR3 protein. The table records roughly 650,000 distinct CDR3 sequences, around 15% of them present only once. The sample is drawn from a study of T cells in Graves' hyperthyroidism and ophthalmopathy. Looking at the study overall: Once the initial diagnosis was made, peripheral blood was obtained before any treatment.

The V end lost 3 bases, the J end lost 10 bases, and 10 bases lay between the germline ends. This CDR3 comprises 12 residues. This TCR was recovered from a woman in her thirties or forties with Graves' ophthalmopathy. The sequenced material came from blood. This chain uses TRBV12-3 or TRBV12-4 with TRBJ1-5; D not certain. As DNA, the CDR3 is TGTGCCAGCAGTTTCCCCACCGGTCCCCAGCATTTT. It specifies CASSFPTGPQHF.